The sequence of this TCR beta chain was determined in a study of spatial heterogeneity in lung cancer. Trimming took off 2 bases at V and 2 bases at J, with 16 bases between the two ends. The length of the CDR3 is 16 residues. Germline CDR1 SGHNT, CDR2 YYREEE (reference sequence). The time point: sample taken at primary tumor resection. Tumor, nontumor lung or frozen PBMC supplied whole RNA that was sequenced unsorted. From the 5' RACE reads, TCRdb called clonotypes with MiXCR, one entry per CDR3 protein. The table lists tens of thousands of distinct CDR3 sequences, less than 15% of them singletons. A few counts support this clonotype.

The TCR originated in a male donor with early-stage non-small cell lung cancer. The chain recombines TRBV5-4 with TRBJ1-1; D is possibly TRBD1 (6 bases). Sample: PBMCs, taken at surgery. The CDR3 nucleotides are TGTGCCAGCAGCTTCCGCGGGGGGCGTCGAAACACTGAAGCTTTCTTT. Translated, it gives CASSFRGGRRNTEAFF.